This TCR beta chain was sequenced in a study of blood T cell repertoires in COVID-19. The overall study: Acute-phase and convalescent COVID-19 samples originated in the United States, Italy and Spain. In each case, the material was cDNA or gDNA derived from T cells, B-cell-depleted T cells, or PBMCs.

Methods used by the authors: Amplification with reference gene primers provided the estimates of nucleated cell counts. The assay was immunoSEQ multiplex PCR, and TCRdb's table has in-frame clones only and misses some. V, J and clone size reflect that table, while D and trimming were determined from the DNA. The data hold approximately 300,000 clones, with around 88% observed a single time. The V segment lost 6 bases and the J segment 1 base; nucleotides outside the gene matches: 3. There are 14 residues in the CDR3. Germline CDR1 LNHDA, CDR2 SQIVND (reference sequence). This TCR derives from a woman aged 50 to 65 with acute or convalescent COVID-19. V gene TRBV19 combines with J gene TRBJ2-3; 8 bases are a match to TRBD2. The sample comprised peripheral blood. In nucleotides, the CDR3 is TGTGCCAGTAGACCAGCGGGGGGCACAGATACGCAGTATTTT. Its translation is CASRPAGGTDTQYF. The full variable domain, rest sourced from reference TRBV19 and TRBJ2-3, is DGGITQSPKYLFRKEGQNVTLSCEQNLNHDAMYWYRQDPGQGLRLIYYSQIVNDFQKGDIAEGYSVSREKKESFPLTVTSAQKNPTAFYLCASRPAGGTDTQYFGPGTRLTVL.